This TCR beta chain stems from a study of shared clonotypes between healthy human individuals (dated by TCRdb to about 2020). As for the study more broadly: A few men and two women, aged 18 to 49 years, made up the cohort. Different laboratories and diverse techniques were used to prepare libraries and sequence TCR repertoires, to increase sequencing depth and limit assay-specific biases. The study deeply sequenced blood TCR repertoires of about five healthy adults to estimate repertoire size and the extent of clonotype sharing between individuals. Leukapheresis yielded between about 0.9 and 8.9 billion PBMCs per donor.

This clone was picked up a small number of times. Its target antigen remains unknown. No base quality information exists; no much larger clone differs at one position. V and J are truncated by 4 bases and 5 bases respectively, leaving an intervening sequence of 18 bases. The CDR3 numbers 15 residues from cysteine through phenylalanine. Only the CDR3 portion is preserved as DNA: 45 bases, with reading frame beginning at the first base. Sequences SNHLY (CDR1) and FYNNEI (CDR2) are obtained from the germline V gene. Donors were healthy HIV-negative adults with no recently reported acute infections or vaccinations. Every donor was a Caucasian adult residing in Nashville, Tennessee, USA. For unsorted samples, 90 million or so PBMCs were counted, and genomic DNA was extracted using the QIAamp DNA Blood Mini kit. After blood collection by leukapheresis, PBMCs were isolated using Ficoll-Histopaque density gradient centrifugation and then cryopreserved in the vapor phase of liquid nitrogen.

Results the study describes overall, beyond this receptor: The small number of donors limited the genetic and exposure-history diversity represented. Sampling was limited to blood, and TCR repertoires in tissue likely differ from TCR repertoires in blood. Pairwise subsampling indicated that sequencing depth was expected to affect the degree of clonotype sharing among donors.

Using the deep immunoSEQ assay, TCR CDR3 regions were amplified from genomic DNA by multiplex PCR. Genomic DNA extracted from each cell subset was distributed evenly over all wells of several immunoSEQ 96-well plates, and each plate served as one replicate. For unsorted PBMC, around 330 ng genomic DNA, equal to about 30,000 T cell genomes, was loaded into each replicate PCR. Ten immunoSEQ deep assay plates were used to sequence the unsorted PBMC genomic DNA. Purified libraries were quantified with a Qubit 3.0 fluorometer, sized on a Bioanalyzer 2100, and re-quantified with the KAPA Library Quantification kit. Every immunoSEQ 96-well plate was sequenced on a dedicated single-read 150-cycle Illumina NextSeq 550 flow cell. Processing in the source paper ran as follows. Because only junctional sequences without quality scores were contained in the immunoSEQ output, filtering matching that applied to full-length reads could not be performed. Sequences were annotated with PyIR, a Python wrapper for IgBLAST v1.9, and V/J genes and CDR3 were assigned using IMGT germline references. Any read was removed if the V/J assignment was weak (E-value above 1e-6), the CDR3 was missing, or the read contained stop codons, out-of-frame junctions, or ambiguous translated residues. A V3J clonotype was defined by an identical inferred V gene, J gene, and CDR3 amino acid sequence. Percentage overlap between repertoires was computed as shared unique clonotypes divided by the size of the smaller repertoire. Repertoire richness was assessed with RTK rarefaction, the Chao1 estimator, and Recon v2.1 estimates of unobserved clonotypes. TCRdb carries this immuneACCESS record with in-frame sequences only. Its versions omit some clonotypes, under half of them owing to an unresolved V gene in the studies checked, with the rest unexplained. V, J and clone size are taken as reported in that table, and D and trimming were inferred from the DNA itself. In this sample the table shows about 470,000 clones, roughly 77% of which occur a single time. Clones ranked in the top ten supply approximately 13% of the sample.

The source of this sequence is a woman between 40 and 55 years old in good health. Some clones in this sample may be carry-over from other donors' samples. Sequenced input: PBMCs. The rearranged chain carries TRBV2 and TRBJ2-7; the D gene identity is not certain. Here is the DNA: TGTGCCAGCAGTGTTCGCTCCCGCTCTGCCCACGAGCAGTACTTC. It specifies CASSVRSRSAHEQYF.